The clone carrying this T cell receptor beta chain has only a few counts. The target antigen is unknown. The sample originates from a study of CD8 T cells in ankylosing spondylitis. Overall study findings and caveats: Made up of about eight highly homologous variants, a TCR beta motif appeared characteristic of ankylosing spondylitis blood.

The germline V gene encodes CDR1 DFQATT and CDR2 SNEGSKA (reference sequence). Losses at the gene ends were 5 bases for V and 3 bases for J; bases not matched to a gene: 6. The CDR3 runs 15 residues. Each CDR3 protein gets one entry after TCRdb re-called the 5' RACE reads with MiXCR. The sample has about 540,000 distinct CDR3 sequences; about 12% are singletons. This sequence joins TRBV20-1 and TRBJ1-4; 10 bases align to TRBD1. This clonotype originated in a male donor with ankylosing spondylitis. Specimen: blood, either unsorted or a sorted T cell fraction (not recorded which). Written as DNA, the CDR3 is TGCAGTGCTTGGGACAGGGGAAGGGCTAATGAAAAACTGTTTTTT. This codes for CSAWDRGRANEKLFF.